Below are 21 T cell receptor beta chains sequenced from a single sample in a study of identical twins. TCRdb re-called the 5' RACE reads with MiXCR, one entry per CDR3 protein. The data show 550,000 to 700,000 distinct CDR3 sequences, roughly 9.9% seen once. These data were also reused for a study on yellow fever vaccine responses in identical twins.

Sequencing input: PBMCs. The receptors here all came from a woman aged 18-35 years in good health.

This clonotype was detected many times. This sequence joins TRBV7-2 and TRBJ2-7; 8 positions match TRBD1. Germline CDR1 SGHTA, CDR2 FQGNSA. J gave up 4 bases and V 5 bases, and 10 bases lay outside the gene matches. The CDR3 extends over 15 amino acids. The CDR3 protein is CASSAQTGAPYEQYF. In DNA, the CDR3 is TGTGCCAGCAGCGCCCAGACAGGGGCGCCATACGAGCAGTACTTC.

The chain employs TRBV2 and TRBJ2-1, with 7 nucleotides matching TRBD1. This CDR3 has 14 amino acids. The germline gives CDR1 SNHLY, CDR2 FYNNEI. The V and J ends lost 8 bases and 4 bases, in that order; junction bases with no gene match: 8. CDR3 nucleotides: TGTGCCAGCGGTGGGACAGAATATTACAATGAGCAGTTCTTC. Amino acid sequence: CASGGTEYYNEQFF.

There are a few counts of this clonotype. The genes are TRBV6-2 or TRBV6-3 and TRBJ2-7; 7 positions match TRBD1. The CDR3 has 16 amino acids. Germline V gives CDR1 MNHEY, CDR2 SVGEGT. J gave up 6 bases and V 5 bases, and 16 bases lay outside the gene matches. For the CDR3, the DNA is TGTGCCAGCAGTCCACGTCTGGGACAGCGTGGGGGCGAGCAGTACTTC. Translating gives CASSPRLGQRGGEQYF.

In its sample, this clonotype was seen many times. J is TRBJ2-2 and V is TRBV9; 9 nucleotides match TRBD1. J was trimmed by 1 base and V by 3 bases; bases with no gene match: 1. The CDR3 totals 15 residues. Germline CDR1 and CDR2: SGDLS and YYNGEE. CDR3 sequence reads: CASSAGQGNTGELFF. The CDR3 coding sequence is TGTGCCAGCAGCGCGGGACAGGGGAACACCGGGGAGCTGTTTTTT.

This chain joins TRBV5-4 and TRBJ1-2; the match to TRBD1 covers 10 bases. J gave up 3 bases and V 6 bases, and 14 bases lay outside the gene matches. CDR3 length: 17 residues. Germline V CDR1 and CDR2: SGHNT, YYREEE (reference sequence). The CDR3 protein is CASNSPGGTGDDYGYTF. For the CDR3, the DNA is TGTGCCAGCAACTCCCCCGGCGGGACAGGGGATGACTATGGCTACACCTTC.

This clonotype has just a few counts. This chain uses TRBV14 with TRBJ2-7; TRBD2 agrees at 8 bases. The V gene end was trimmed by 4 bases and the J gene end by 0 bases; junction bases not matched to a gene: 2. Germline values: CDR1 SGHDN, CDR2 FVKESK. CDR3 length: 14 amino acids. The CDR3 sequence is CASSRREVSYEQYF. The DNA of the CDR3 is TGTGCCAGCAGCCGGCGGGAGGTCTCCTACGAGCAGTACTTC.

This clonotype has just a few counts. The chain has TRBV3-1 and TRBJ2-3; 7 bases map to TRBD2. Germline-derived CDR1 and CDR2 are LGHDT and YNNKEL (reference sequence). V lost 4 bases, J lost 4 bases, and 8 bases stayed unmatched. This CDR3 contains 15 residues. This CDR3 is CASSPRGSSADTQYF. The CDR3 DNA reads as TGTGCCAGCAGCCCGCGGGGGAGCAGTGCAGATACGCAGTATTTT.

This clonotype has a handful of counts. V is TRBV10-3 and J is TRBJ2-2; D may be TRBD1 (6 bases). Germline CDR1 and CDR2: ENHRY and SYGVKD. This CDR3 is 14 amino acids long. Trimming cost V 3 bases and J 4 bases, with 9 bases left between them. The CDR3: CAISDRGITGELFF. DNA for the CDR3: TGTGCCATCAGTGACAGGGGTATCACCGGGGAGCTGTTTTTT.

The chain links TRBV10-1 to TRBJ2-3; 9 bases are a match to TRBD1. The CDR3 contains 16 residues. V gave up 5 bases and J gave up 2 bases; unmatched junction bases: 8. From germline, CDR1 is WNHNN and CDR2 SYGVQD (reference sequence). CDR3 in amino acids: CASSLPGQGVTDTQYF. CDR3 nucleotide sequence: TGCGCCAGCAGTTTACCGGGACAGGGAGTCACAGATACGCAGTATTTT.

CDR3 loop: CASSLGERGPSGTGELFF. The DNA of the CDR3 is TGCGCCAGCAGCTTGGGAGAGCGGGGCCCTTCGGGCACCGGGGAGCTGTTTTTT. The chain employs TRBV5-1 and TRBJ2-2; the match to TRBD2 covers 7 bases. This CDR3 spans 18 amino acids. The J segment lost 4 bases and the V segment lost 0 bases, leaving 12 bases of the junction unmatched. Germline assignment: CDR1 SGHRS and CDR2 YFSETQ.

This clonotype was detected ten times or more. The V call is TRBV7-9, the J call TRBJ2-1; 8 bases agree with TRBD2. The length of the CDR3 is 16 residues. J gave up 3 bases and V 2 bases, and 6 bases lay outside the gene matches. Germline V gene sequence: CDR1 SEHNR, CDR2 FQNEAQ (reference sequence). CDR3 in DNA: TGTGCCAGCAGCTTATTCCTACTAGCGGACTACAATGAGCAGTTCTTC. Translated, it gives CASSLFLLADYNEQFF.

V gene TRBV12-3 or TRBV12-4 combines with J gene TRBJ2-1; TRBD1 aligns across 7 bases. The J segment lost 4 bases and the V segment lost 4 bases, leaving 7 bases of the junction unmatched. CDR3 size: 15 residues. The DNA of the CDR3 is TGTGCCAGCAGTTCGGACAGGCCGCCGTACAATGAGCAGTTCTTC. This encodes CASSSDRPPYNEQFF.

The chain carries TRBV2 and TRBJ2-2; 9 bases agree with TRBD1. The CDR3 length is 15 residues. Germline V gene lookup returns CDR1 SNHLY and CDR2 FYNNEI. V gave up 7 bases and J gave up 4 bases; unmatched junction bases: 7. The CDR3, as DNA: TGTGCCAGCAATGGACAGGGGTTTGGCACCGGGGAGCTGTTTTTT. It codes for CASNGQGFGTGELFF.

This clonotype was recorded at least ten times. This rearrangement joins TRBV5-1 to TRBJ2-1; 7 bases are a match to TRBD2. Losses at the gene ends were 3 bases for V and 3 bases for J; bases not matched to a gene: 9. The CDR3 runs to 16 residues. Germline CDR1 is SGHRS and CDR2 is YFSETQ. In DNA, the CDR3 is TGCGCCAGCAGCTGGGAGGGCGGGAGAATCTACAATGAGCAGTTCTTC. It specifies CASSWEGGRIYNEQFF.

The rearrangement joins TRBV24-1 to TRBJ2-3; TRBD1 agrees at 7 bases. CDR3 length equals 15 residues. The junction had 11 bases not matched to a gene; V was cut back by 6 bases and J by 6 bases. Germline CDR1 reads KGHDR; CDR2 reads SFDVKD. CDR3 sequence reads: CATSTPLKGADTQYF. The CDR3 DNA reads TGTGCCACCAGTACCCCCCTGAAGGGGGCCGATACGCAGTATTTT.

This clonotype has a handful of counts. The rearrangement joins TRBV2 to TRBJ2-7, with a possible D match to TRBD2 (7 bases). Looked up from germline, CDR1 is SNHLY and CDR2 is FYNNEI. V dropped 1 base and J dropped 0 bases, with 13 bases sitting between them. This CDR3 has 16 residues. The CDR3 spells CASSEGLADSSYEQYF. The CDR3 DNA reads TGTGCCAGCAGTGAAGGTCTAGCGGACAGCTCCTACGAGCAGTACTTC.

This clonotype was picked up a small number of times. The CDR3 reads CASRLVVVDKFLNTGELFF. The DNA of the CDR3 is TGTGCCAGCAGGCTTGTCGTAGTCGATAAGTTTTTGAACACCGGGGAGCTGTTTTTT. The chain joins TRBV2 to TRBJ2-2, with D unclear. The germline CDR1 and CDR2 sequences are SNHLY and FYNNEI. The CDR3 contains 19 residues. V was shortened by 6 bases and J by 1 base, with 24 bases between the two germline ends. The full variable domain, its missing parts supplied by reference TRBV2 and TRBJ2-2, is EPEVTQTPSHQVTQMGQEVILRCVPISNHLYFYWYRQILGQKVEFLVSFYNNEISEKSEIFDDQFSVERPDGSNFTLKIRSTKLEDSAMYFCASRLVVVDKFLNTGELFFGEGSRLTVL.

This sequence joins TRBV4-2 and TRBJ1-1, with 7 bases fitting TRBD1. Germline trimming cut 3 bases from V and 5 bases from J; bases unmatched to any gene: 3. The CDR3 has 13 residues. The V gene's germline CDR1 is LGHNA and CDR2 YNFKEQ. This chain's CDR3 is CASSHEQGTEAFF. The CDR3 bases are TGTGCCAGCAGCCACGAACAGGGGACTGAAGCTTTCTTT.

The V call is TRBV3-1, the J call TRBJ2-2; 8 nucleotides line up with TRBD2. In germline, CDR1 is LGHDT, CDR2 YNNKEL (reference sequence). The CDR3 has 16 amino acids. V gave up 6 bases and J gave up 6 bases; unmatched junction bases: 12. The CDR3 is CASSQNPRGGPGELFF. CDR3 DNA sequence: TGTGCCAGCAGTCAGAACCCGCGCGGGGGGCCCGGGGAGCTGTTTTTT.

This sequence joins TRBV7-2 and TRBJ2-7, with 9 bases identical to TRBD1. Germline V CDR1 and CDR2: SGHTA, FQGNSA. V gave up 5 bases and J gave up 3 bases; unmatched junction bases: 8. CDR3 size: 15 residues. The CDR3 region has the DNA TGTGCCAGCAGCGTACGGGGACAGGGCCTCTACGAGCAGTACTTC. This sequence encodes CASSVRGQGLYEQYF. Filled out from reference TRBV7-2 and TRBJ2-7, the complete variable domain reads GAGVSQSPSNKVTEKGKDVELRCDPISGHTALYWYRQSLGQGLEFLIYFQGNSAPDKSGLPSDRFSAERTGGSVSTLTIQRTQQEDSAVYLCASSVRGQGLYEQYFGPGTRLTVT.

This clonotype was observed many times. This sequence joins TRBV7-2 and TRBJ2-1, with 8 bases aligning to TRBD2. V lost 8 bases to trimming and J lost 1 base; unmatched junction nucleotides: 4. The CDR3 is 14 amino acids. Per the germline V gene, CDR1 is SGHTA and CDR2 is FQGNSA. The DNA of the CDR3 is TGTGCCAGCCGAGCGGGGGATTCCTACAATGAGCAGTTCTTC. It codes for CASRAGDSYNEQFF.